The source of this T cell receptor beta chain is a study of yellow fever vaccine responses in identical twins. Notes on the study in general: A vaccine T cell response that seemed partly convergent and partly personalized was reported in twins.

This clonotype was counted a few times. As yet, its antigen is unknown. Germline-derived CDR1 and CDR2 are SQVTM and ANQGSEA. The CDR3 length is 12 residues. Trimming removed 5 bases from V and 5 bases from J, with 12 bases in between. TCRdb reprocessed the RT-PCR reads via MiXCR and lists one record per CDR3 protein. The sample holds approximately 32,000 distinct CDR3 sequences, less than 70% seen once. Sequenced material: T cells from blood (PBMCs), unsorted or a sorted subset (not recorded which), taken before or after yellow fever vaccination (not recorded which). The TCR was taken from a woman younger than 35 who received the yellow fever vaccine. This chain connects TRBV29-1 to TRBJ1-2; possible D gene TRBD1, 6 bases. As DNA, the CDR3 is TGCAGCGTTCCTTACAGGGATTATGGCTACACCTTC. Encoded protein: CSVPYRDYGYTF.